This entry features one T cell receptor (beta chain) sequence. Its target is not known. The entry originates in a study of blood T cells in healthy people across ages. Whole-study results and caveats: Naive CD4+ cells and diversity were both higher in long-lived donors than in aged donors.

The germline V gene has CDR1 MGHRA and CDR2 YSYEKL. J lost 6 bases, V lost 0 bases, and 22 bases had no gene match. The CDR3 is 20 residues long. The use of a sample-barcoded 5' primer and a J-beta primer mix characterized a second PCR of roughly 7 to 11 cycles. MiXCR was run by TCRdb on the 5' RACE reads, yielding one entry per CDR3 protein. The sample gives around 990,000 distinct CDR3 sequences, 25% of which show up once; around 0.75% is in the top ten. The same data also went into a second study, on T cells of mothers and their children. As that study records: Sequencing revealed no T cell clones that were persistent and microchimeric.

Source material: blood. The chain couples TRBV4-1 to TRBJ2-5, with TRBD2 matching over 7 bases. The TCR sequence derives from a girl aged 2 to 9 in good health. CDR3 sequence (DNA): TGCGCCAGCAGCCAAGATAGTGGGCCTAGCGGATCTAAGGGCGTAAAGACCCAGTACTTC. This codes for CASSQDSGPSGSKGVKTQYF.